This TCR beta chain is drawn from a study of cytomegalovirus exposure and HLA in healthy donors. The CDR3 runs to 14 residues. Trimming removed 3 bases at V and 4 bases at J, with 15 bases between. CDR1 and CDR2 from the germline V gene are GTSNPN and SVGIG (reference sequence). On this clone: The missing conserved phenylalanine or tryptophan at the end of this CDR3 makes a read error likely.

Use of 60 Vbeta and 13 Jbeta primers characterized the PCR. TCRdb keeps only in-frame clones here, not all; method: immunoSEQ multiplex PCR. The sample holds over 50,000 clones; around 80% are singletons and the top ten take roughly 51%. Sequenced sample: PBMCs. The chain couples TRBV30 to TRBJ1-1; no reliable D call. The receptor comes from a man between 50 and 59 years old in good health and CMV-seropositive. CDR3 protein: CAWRAGPGSTEAFL. In DNA, the CDR3 is TGTGCCTGGAGGGCGGGCCCGGGGTCCACTGAAGCTTTCTTG.